This T cell receptor (beta chain) was sequenced during a study of neurological immune-mediated disorders (dated by TCRdb to between 2019 and 2020). About the full investigation: Of the approximately 34 multiple sclerosis patients, 31 had relapsing-remitting MS and 3 had secondary progressive MS. The roughly 99 TCR-beta libraries covered PBMC samples along with longitudinal samples, technical triplicates, and paired sorted CD4+ and CD8+ T-cell subsets. The cohort included roughly 71 subjects: some 14 with HAM/TSP, some 35 with multiple sclerosis, and 20 or so healthy controls. Peripheral blood TCR-beta repertoires from HTLV-I-associated myelopathy (HAM/TSP) patients, multiple sclerosis patients and healthy controls were compared by UMI-based sequencing.

Results and caveats for the whole study, not just this receptor: No clinical or MRI features were associated with the MS cluster, and the authors said that larger cohorts are needed. Repertoires from 18 of 34 MS patients were grouped by phylogenetic analysis into a cluster of related CDR3 sequences, suggesting a possible repertoire-level signature. TCR clonal expansion was highest in HAM/TSP patients and lowest in MS patients, with MS patients falling below even healthy controls. Across subjects, expanded clones never shared an identical CDR3 amino acid sequence, which suggests that the TCR-beta repertoires in every group were private.

This clonotype was picked up many times. Its recognized antigen is unknown. No base qualities exist here, and no much larger clone lies one base off it. For the unsorted PBMC libraries, 2 million PBMCs were stored in RNAlater at -80 degrees C until RNA extraction and were used to generate the libraries. The multiple sclerosis patients were enrolled in a US clinical protocol that used magnetic resonance imaging to evaluate disease progression. Peripheral blood was subjected to Ficoll-Hypaque density gradient centrifugation to isolate PBMCs, which were then cryopreserved in liquid nitrogen. cDNA was synthesized by template-switch 5'RACE using a primer with a 10-nucleotide random unique molecular identifier that tagged each TCR transcript. Each sequencing run produced over 160 million TCR-beta sequences covering 15-18 subjects. Total RNA was extracted with the RNeasy kit. Using the KAPA Real-time Library Amplification kit, TCR-beta VDJ regions were amplified with primers for the TCR constant region and the 5'RACE anchor. Sample indexes and Illumina adaptors were added in a first PCR, and a second PCR then increased library yield. The roughly 650 bp TCR product was size-selected on a 2% E-gel SizeSelection system after Ampure bead purification. Before pooling, libraries had their quality checked on a Bioanalyzer, their concentration measured with Qubit, and their quantity determined with the Kapa Library Quantification kit. An Illumina HiSeq 2500 was used to sequence the libraries paired-end at 2 x 150 bp. To increase sequence diversity, 25-30% phiX was spiked into each library pool. Per the authors' processing: Quality-filtered reads were processed with the UMI-based MiGEC pipeline, which removed over 80% of raw TCR sequences during error correction. IMGT germline references were used for alignment of VDJ genes, and clonotypes were defined by a unique CDR3 amino acid sequence together with V-J genes. VDJtools evaluated clonal expansion, Shannon diversity and CDR3 relatedness (CalcPairwiseDistances, ClusterSamples); CLCbio workbench built phylogenetic trees. A clone was classed as expanded if it had 8 or more unique UMIs, a cutoff based on coefficient-of-variation modelling across technical triplicates. In TCRdb, the public reads were trimmed at Q25 with fastp and aligned with MiXCR, with productive beta chains retained. Identical CDR3 protein sequences are pooled into one entry, listed with their most common genes and DNA. It is TCRdb's table, rather than the study itself, that gives the V and J calls and clone size. This sample gives fewer than 85,000 distinct CDR3 sequences in total; about 5.2% of them show up just once. Of the sample, less than 2.5% falls within the top ten clones.

The CDR3 starts with the cysteine, ends with the phenylalanine, and has 15 residues. The read is trimmed to its CDR3 DNA, 45 bases read in frame from base 1. Relative to germline, V is 3 bases shorter and J is 2 bases shorter, with 13 bases between their ends. Source material: PBMCs. The V and J segments used are TRBV12-3 or TRBV12-4 and TRBJ2-5; no D gene can be assigned with confidence. This TCR came from a woman aged 25 to 39 with multiple sclerosis. The sequence in DNA is TGTGCCAGCAGTTTCGCGCGGCTGCATCAAGAGACCCAGTACTTC. This codes for CASSFARLHQETQYF.